The TCR beta chain under discussion was sequenced for a study of blood T cells in healthy people across ages. A few counts support this clonotype. The antigen is undetermined. Each sample used at least 6 million PBMCs. Findings of the study overall: A conclusive naive versus antigen-experienced comparison was prevented by the unsorted PBMCs. Those diversity estimates obtained from one million T cells were thought to be underestimates.

CDR3 length equals 14 residues. The V gene end was trimmed by 6 bases and the J gene end by 5 bases; junction bases not matched to a gene: 8. Together with a sample-barcoded 5' primer, a J-beta primer mix was included in a second PCR lasting roughly 6 to 12 cycles. TCRdb used MiXCR to reprocess the 5' RACE reads, holding one entry per CDR3 protein. The sample has about 1.6 million distinct CDR3 sequences; almost 35% are singletons. The chain links TRBV12-3 or TRBV12-4 to TRBJ2-5; TRBD1 matches at 8 bases. This receptor was identified in a woman aged 25 to 45 in good health. Sequenced sample: blood. CDR3 in amino acids: CASSLNRGIETQYF. In DNA, the CDR3 is TGTGCCAGCAGCTTAAACAGGGGGATCGAGACCCAGTACTTC.